This T cell receptor beta chain was sequenced in a study of persistence of HIV-infected CD4 T cells. The libraries were made with immunoSEQ version 4 in survey mode. The protocol was immunoSEQ multiplex PCR, while the TCRdb copy is restricted to in-frame clones and leaves out a portion. The sample consists of about 20,000 clones, 75% to 80% of them appearing once. The stimulus was lysate of CMV-infected fibroblasts, about 10 ug/mL. Sorting of responding CD4+ T cells relied on upregulated CD40 ligand together with CD69. V was shortened by 1 base and J by 4 bases, with 11 bases between the two germline ends. CDR3 length: 15 amino acids. Germline V gene sequence: CDR1 SGHNT, CDR2 YYREEE (reference sequence). This clone was observed a handful of times. What it binds is unknown.

Here the sequenced sample was CD4+ T cells sorted from PBMCs after roughly 17-hour stimulation, taken from a patient who received antiretroviral therapy. V usage is TRBV5-4 and J usage is TRBJ1-4; no clear D gene. This receptor was identified in an adult man with HIV who was CMV-seropositive. The DNA for the CDR3 is TGTGCCAGCAGCTTGAATAGAAATCTTAATGAAAAACTGTTTTTT. It translates to CASSLNRNLNEKLFF.